This T cell receptor beta chain comes out of a study of cytomegalovirus exposure and HLA in healthy donors. General study results and limits: The study put some 150 TCR beta chains on its list as cytomegalovirus-associated. In a later analysis, first-cohort TCR clusters were found to tend to co-occur in the 120 or so validation repertoires. Many donors carried some public TCRs, although rarity characterized most TCR sequences.

Clones were read by immunoSEQ multiplex PCR, and TCRdb kept only the in-frame ones, dropping some. The sample consists of some 49,000 clones, about 91% of them appearing once. Separate from the approximately 720-subject first cohort, the roughly 120-subject validation cohort was the one that the donors belonged to. A note on this clone: The antigen is not known.

Specimen: PBMCs. This TCR derives from a man younger than 35 in good health and CMV-seronegative.

The CDR3 bases are TGTGCCAGCAGCCAGAGGACAGGGATGAACACTGAAGCTTTCTTT. Translated, it gives CASSQRTGMNTEAFF. The chain is built from TRBV14 and TRBJ1-1, with TRBD1 matching over 8 bases. Germline CDR1 and CDR2: SGHDN and FVKESK. The CDR3 has 15 amino acids. V trimming: 3 bases; J trimming: 0 bases; junction bases outside the gene matches: 3. Full variable domain (remainder filled in from reference TRBV14 and TRBJ1-1): EAGVTQFPSHSVIEKGQTVTLRCDPISGHDNLYWYRRVMGKEIKFLLHFVKESKQDESGMPNNRFLAERTGGTYSTLKVQPAELEDSGVYFCASSQRTGMNTEAFFGQGTRLTVV.